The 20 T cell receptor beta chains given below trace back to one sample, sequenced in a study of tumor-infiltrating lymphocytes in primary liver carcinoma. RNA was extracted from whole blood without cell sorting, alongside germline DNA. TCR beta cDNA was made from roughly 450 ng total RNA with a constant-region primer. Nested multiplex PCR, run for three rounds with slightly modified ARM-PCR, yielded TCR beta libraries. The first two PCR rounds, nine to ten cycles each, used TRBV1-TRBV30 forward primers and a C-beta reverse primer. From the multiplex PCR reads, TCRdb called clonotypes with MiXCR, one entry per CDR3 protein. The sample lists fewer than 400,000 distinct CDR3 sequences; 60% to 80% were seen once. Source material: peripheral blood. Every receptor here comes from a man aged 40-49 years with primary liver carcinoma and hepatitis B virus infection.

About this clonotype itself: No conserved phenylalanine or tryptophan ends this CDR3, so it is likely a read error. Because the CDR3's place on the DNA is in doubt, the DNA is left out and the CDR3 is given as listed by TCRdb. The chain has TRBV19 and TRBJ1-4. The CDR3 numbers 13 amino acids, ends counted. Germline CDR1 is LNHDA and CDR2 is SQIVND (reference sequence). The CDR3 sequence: CASSLLKNEELFY.

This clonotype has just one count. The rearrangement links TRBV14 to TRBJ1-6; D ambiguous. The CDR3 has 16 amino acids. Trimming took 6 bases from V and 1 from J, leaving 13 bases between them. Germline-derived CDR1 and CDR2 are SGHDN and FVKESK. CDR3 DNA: TGTGCCAGCAGAGGAACGGGAAGATCCTATAATTCACCCCTCCACTTT. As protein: CASRGTGRSYNSPLHF.

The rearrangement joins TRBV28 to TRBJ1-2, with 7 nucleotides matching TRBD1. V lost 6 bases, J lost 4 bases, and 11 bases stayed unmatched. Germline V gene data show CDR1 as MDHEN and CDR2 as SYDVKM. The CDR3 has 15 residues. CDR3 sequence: CASSTAGTDTYGYTF. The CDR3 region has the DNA TGTGCCAGCAGCACTGCCGGGACAGACACCTATGGCTACACCTTC.

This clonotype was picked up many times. CDR3 sequence (DNA): TGTGCCAGCAGTCGGGGCCCTGGGACTAGCGGGCCTGAGCAGTACTTC. It yields the protein CASSRGPGTSGPEQYF. This sequence joins TRBV5-5 and TRBJ2-7; 12 positions match TRBD2. The length of the CDR3 is 16 residues. Germline V CDR1 and CDR2: SGHKS, YYEKEE (reference sequence). Unmatched junction bases numbered 13, after V lost 5 bases and J lost 7 bases.

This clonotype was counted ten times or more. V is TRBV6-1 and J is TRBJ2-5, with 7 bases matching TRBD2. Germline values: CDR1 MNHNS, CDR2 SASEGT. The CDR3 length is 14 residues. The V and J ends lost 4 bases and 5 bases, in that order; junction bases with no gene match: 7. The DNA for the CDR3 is TGTGCCAGCAGTGCAGGACTAGTCCAGGAGACCCAGTACTTC. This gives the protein CASSAGLVQETQYF.

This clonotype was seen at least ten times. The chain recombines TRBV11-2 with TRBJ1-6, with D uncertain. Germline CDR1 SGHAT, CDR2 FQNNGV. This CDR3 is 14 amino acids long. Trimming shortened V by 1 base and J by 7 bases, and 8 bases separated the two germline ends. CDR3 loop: CASSLVTGNSPLHF. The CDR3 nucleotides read TGTGCCAGCAGCTTAGTAACGGGGAATTCACCCCTCCACTTT.

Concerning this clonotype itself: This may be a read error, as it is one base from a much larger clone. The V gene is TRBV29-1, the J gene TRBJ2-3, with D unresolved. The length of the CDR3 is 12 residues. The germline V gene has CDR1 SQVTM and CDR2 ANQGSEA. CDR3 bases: TGCAGCGCTGAAGTCGAGAACGATACGCAGTATTTT. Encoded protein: CSAEVENDTQYF.

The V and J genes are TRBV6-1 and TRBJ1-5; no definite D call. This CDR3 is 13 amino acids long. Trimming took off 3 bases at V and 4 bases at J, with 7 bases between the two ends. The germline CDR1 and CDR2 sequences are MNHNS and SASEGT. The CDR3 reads CASSDSQNQPQHF. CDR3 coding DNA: TGTGCCAGCAGTGACAGCCAAAATCAGCCCCAGCATTTT.

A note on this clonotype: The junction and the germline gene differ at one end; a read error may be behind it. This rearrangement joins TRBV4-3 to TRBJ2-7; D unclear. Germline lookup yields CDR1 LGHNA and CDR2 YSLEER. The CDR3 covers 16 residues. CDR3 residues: CVSSQDSRQSSYEQYF. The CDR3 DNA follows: TGCGTCAGCAGCCAAGATAGTCGGCAGAGCTCCTACGAGCAGTACTTC.

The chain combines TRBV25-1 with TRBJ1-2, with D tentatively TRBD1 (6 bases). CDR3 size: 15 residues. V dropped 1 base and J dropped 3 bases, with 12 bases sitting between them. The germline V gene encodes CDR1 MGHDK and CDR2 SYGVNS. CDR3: CASSELLAGDYGYTF. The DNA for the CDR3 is TGTGCCAGCAGTGAATTATTGGCAGGGGACTATGGCTACACCTTC.

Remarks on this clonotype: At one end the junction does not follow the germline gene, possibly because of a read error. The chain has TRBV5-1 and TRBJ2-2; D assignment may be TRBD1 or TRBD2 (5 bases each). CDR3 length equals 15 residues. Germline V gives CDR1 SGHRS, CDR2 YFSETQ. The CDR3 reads CASSSGRSHTGEPFF. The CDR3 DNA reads TGCGCCAGTAGCTCGGGACGGAGCCACACCGGGGAGCCGTTTTTT.

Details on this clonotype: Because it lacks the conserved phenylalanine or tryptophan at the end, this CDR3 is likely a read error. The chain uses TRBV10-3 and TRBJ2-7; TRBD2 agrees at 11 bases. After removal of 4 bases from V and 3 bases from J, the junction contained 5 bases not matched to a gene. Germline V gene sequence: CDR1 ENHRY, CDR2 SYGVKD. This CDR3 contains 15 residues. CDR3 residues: CAISGGLAGGYEQYL. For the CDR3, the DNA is TGTGCCATCAGTGGAGGGCTAGCGGGAGGCTACGAGCAGTACTTA.

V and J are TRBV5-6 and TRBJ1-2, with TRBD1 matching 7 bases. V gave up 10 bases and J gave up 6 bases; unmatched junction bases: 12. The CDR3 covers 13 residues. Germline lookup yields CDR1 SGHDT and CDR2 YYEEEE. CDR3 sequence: CACEGAREHGYTF. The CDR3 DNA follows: TGTGCCTGCGAGGGGGCGCGAGAACATGGCTACACCTTC. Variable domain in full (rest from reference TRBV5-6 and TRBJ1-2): DAGVTQSPTHLIKTRGQQVTLRCSPKSGHDTVSWYQQALGQGPQFIFQYYEEEERQRGNFPDRFSGHQFPNYSSELNVNALLLGDSALYLCACEGAREHGYTFGSGTRLTVV.

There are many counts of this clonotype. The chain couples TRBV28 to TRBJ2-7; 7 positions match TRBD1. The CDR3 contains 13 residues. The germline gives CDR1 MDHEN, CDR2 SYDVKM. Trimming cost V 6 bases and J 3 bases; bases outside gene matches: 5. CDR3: CASRLQGSYEQYF. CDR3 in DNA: TGTGCCAGCAGGCTACAGGGGAGCTACGAGCAGTACTTC.

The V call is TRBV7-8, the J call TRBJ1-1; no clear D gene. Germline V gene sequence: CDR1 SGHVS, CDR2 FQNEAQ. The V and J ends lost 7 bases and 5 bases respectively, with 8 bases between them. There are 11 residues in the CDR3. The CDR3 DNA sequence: TGTGCCAGCATCGTCAGTACTGAAGCTTTCTTT. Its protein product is CASIVSTEAFF.

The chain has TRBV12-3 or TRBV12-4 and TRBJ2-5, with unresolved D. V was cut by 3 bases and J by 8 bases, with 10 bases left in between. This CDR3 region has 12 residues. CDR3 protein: CASSFSVNTQYF. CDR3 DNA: TGTGCCAGCAGTTTTAGTGTGAATACCCAGTACTTC.

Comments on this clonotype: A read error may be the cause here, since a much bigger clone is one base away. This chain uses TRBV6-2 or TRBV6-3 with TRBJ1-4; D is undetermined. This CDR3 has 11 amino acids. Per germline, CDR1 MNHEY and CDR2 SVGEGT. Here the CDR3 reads CASTYDLRLFF. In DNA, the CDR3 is TGTGCCAGCACTTACGACTTACGACTGTTTTTT.

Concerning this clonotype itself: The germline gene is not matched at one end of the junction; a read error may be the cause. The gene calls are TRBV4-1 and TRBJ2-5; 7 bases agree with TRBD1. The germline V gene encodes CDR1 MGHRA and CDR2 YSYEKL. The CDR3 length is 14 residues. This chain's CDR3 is CASSQGQSQETQCF. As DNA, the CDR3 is TGCGCCAGCAGCCAGGGACAGTCCCAAGAGACCCAGTGCTTC.

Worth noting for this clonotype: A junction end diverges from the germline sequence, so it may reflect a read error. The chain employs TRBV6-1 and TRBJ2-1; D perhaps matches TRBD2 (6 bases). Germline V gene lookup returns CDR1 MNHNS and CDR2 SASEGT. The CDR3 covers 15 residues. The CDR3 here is CTSGSGTTPSDEQFF. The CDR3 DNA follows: TGTACCAGCGGATCCGGGACCACACCTAGCGATGAGCAGTTCTTC.

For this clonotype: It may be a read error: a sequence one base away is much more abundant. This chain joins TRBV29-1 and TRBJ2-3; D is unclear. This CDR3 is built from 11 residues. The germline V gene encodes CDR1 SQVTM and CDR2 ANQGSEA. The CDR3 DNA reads TGCAGCGTCTCAAGCACAGATACGCGGTATTTT. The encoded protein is CSVSSTDTRYF.